This T cell receptor beta chain was captured in a study of blood T cell repertoires in COVID-19. Study-level information: The United States, Italy and Spain supplied acute and convalescent COVID-19 samples.

CDR1 is LNHDA, CDR2 SQIVND, per germline (reference sequence). V lost 5 bases, J lost 4 bases, and 14 bases lay in between. The CDR3 runs to 14 residues. Per the authors' pipeline: Counts of nucleated cells, estimated from reference gene primer amplification, were obtained. Profiling relied on immunoSEQ multiplex PCR, and the TCRdb table lists in-frame clones only, not all of them. The DNA was the basis for D and trimming; V, J and clone size are from that table. This table holds some 390,000 clones, 87% found once. The chain has TRBV19 and TRBJ1-2; weak D call: TRBD1 (5 bases). The specimen sequenced was peripheral blood. This sequence originates from a woman in her fifties or sixties with COVID-19, enrolled during active disease. The CDR3, as DNA: TGTGCCAGTAGTCGGAGCGGGACTGTCTATGGCTACACCTTC. Its protein product is CASSRSGTVYGYTF.